What follows are 28 T cell receptor beta chains derived from one specimen sequenced in a study of blood T cell repertoires in COVID-19. Produced via immunoSEQ multiplex PCR; TCRdb's table is partial and in-frame only. The data contain roughly 200,000 clones, approximately 81% of them seen just once; the ten biggest clones take up over 15%. Input material: peripheral blood. These receptors were collected from a person aged 65-85 years with COVID-19, enrolled during active disease.

V usage is TRBV3-1 (or the pseudogene TRBV3-2) and J usage is TRBJ1-6; weak D call: TRBD1 (6 bases). V was shortened by 2 bases and J by 8 bases, with 16 bases between the two germline ends. The CDR3 covers 16 residues. Per the germline V gene, CDR1 is LGHDT and CDR2 is YNNKEL (reference sequence). The CDR3 region has the DNA TGTGCCAGCAGCCAACACCACAGGGTTAGTGATTCACCCCTCCACTTT. Translation gives CASSQHHRVSDSPLHF.

The chain combines TRBV19 with TRBJ1-3; weak D call: TRBD1 (6 bases). The CDR3 runs to 14 residues. The germline CDR1 and CDR2 sequences are LNHDA and SQIVND (reference sequence). Trimming cost V 9 bases and J 2 bases, with 14 bases left between them. CDR3 sequence reads: CASKKAGAGNTIYF. The DNA for the CDR3 is TGTGCCAGCAAAAAAGCAGGGGCTGGAAACACCATATATTTT.

This chain joins TRBV5-6 and TRBJ2-7; no clear D. CDR3 length: 13 residues. Trimming pared 0 bases from V and 0 bases from J, leaving 4 bases between. Germline values: CDR1 SGHDT, CDR2 YYEEEE. The CDR3 DNA reads as TGTGCCAGCAGCTTGGACATCTCCTACGAGCAGTACTTC. Protein product: CASSLDISYEQYF.

The chain has TRBV7-6 and TRBJ2-1; 10 nucleotides agree with TRBD2. J lost 8 bases, V lost 3 bases, and 16 bases had no gene match. The CDR3 is 18 residues long. Germline V CDR1 and CDR2: SGHVS, FNYEAQ. CDR3 protein: CASSLFPTSGTGGYEQFF. The CDR3 coding sequence is TGTGCCAGCAGCTTGTTCCCCACTAGCGGGACCGGTGGGTATGAGCAGTTCTTC.

This chain connects TRBV6-1 to TRBJ2-2, with D possibly matching TRBD2 (5 bases). V shed 3 bases and J shed 7 bases, with 9 bases lying between them. The CDR3 spans 13 residues. The germline V gene has CDR1 MNHNS and CDR2 SASEGT. Here the CDR3 reads CASSELTNGELFF. The CDR3 DNA is TGTGCCAGCAGTGAGTTGACTAACGGGGAGCTGTTTTTT.

This clone was seen more than once but under ten times. The rearrangement links TRBV7-3 to TRBJ2-1, with unresolved D. Per germline, CDR1 SGHTA and CDR2 FQGTGA. This CDR3 is built from 12 residues. V was trimmed by 6 bases and J by 7 bases, leaving 10 bases between them. CDR3 region: CASSSDGNEQFF. The CDR3 DNA follows: TGTGCCAGCAGTTCAGACGGGAATGAGCAGTTCTTC.

The rearrangement joins TRBV28 to TRBJ2-1; TRBD1 might be the D (7 bases). The CDR3 runs 14 residues. Germline V gene data show CDR1 as MDHEN and CDR2 as SYDVKM. V lost 7 bases, J lost 8 bases, and 18 bases lay in between. The CDR3 region is CASKRAGGGDEQFF. Here the CDR3 DNA reads TGTGCCAGCAAGAGGGCAGGGGGAGGTGATGAGCAGTTCTTC.

The rearrangement links TRBV7-2 to TRBJ1-5, with D unresolved. The V end was cut by 5 bases, the J end by 2 bases, with 10 bases between. The CDR3 sequence is 14 residues long. Germline values: CDR1 SGHTA, CDR2 FQGNSA. The DNA of the CDR3 is TGTGCCAGCAGCAGGGAGGTAGGCAATCAGCCCCAGCATTTT. It yields the protein CASSREVGNQPQHF.

The rearrangement links TRBV29-1 to TRBJ2-1; 10 nucleotides match TRBD2. CDR1 and CDR2 from the germline V gene are SQVTM and ANQGSEA. The CDR3 loop spans 15 amino acids. V dropped 3 bases and J dropped 2; count of bases not matched to a gene: 4. CDR3 sequence (DNA): TGCAGCGTTGAGGCCACTAGCGGGACCTACAATGAGCAGTTCTTC. Translated: CSVEATSGTYNEQFF.

This clone appeared once. The chain joins TRBV2 to TRBJ1-5; 7 nucleotides align to TRBD1. The CDR3 spans 16 residues. The V segment lost 6 bases and the J segment 0 bases; nucleotides outside the gene matches: 8. From germline, CDR1 is SNHLY and CDR2 FYNNEI. CDR3 DNA: TGTGCCAGCAGCAACCCCACAGGGGCTAGCAATCAGCCCCAGCATTTT. Its translation is CASSNPTGASNQPQHF.

The J gene is TRBJ2-7, the V gene TRBV28, with 8 positions matching TRBD2. Germline V gives CDR1 MDHEN, CDR2 SYDVKM. The CDR3 covers 14 residues. Germline trimming cut 6 bases from V and 2 bases from J; bases unmatched to any gene: 6. The DNA of the CDR3 is TGTGCCAGCAGCACACCGGGACTAGCCTACGAGCAGTACTTC. Its translation is CASSTPGLAYEQYF.

The chain has TRBV30 and TRBJ2-1; a possible D gene is TRBD2 (6 bases). In germline, CDR1 is GTSNPN, CDR2 SVGIG (reference sequence). V shed 2 bases and J shed 8 bases, with 22 bases lying between them. This CDR3 contains 16 residues. CDR3 residues: CAWSPAILLASDEQFF. The CDR3 DNA sequence: TGTGCCTGGAGTCCTGCAATCTTACTAGCTAGCGATGAGCAGTTCTTC.

The chain uses TRBV4-2 and TRBJ1-5; D remains ambiguous. CDR3 size: 14 residues. The V end was cut by 2 bases, the J end by 4 bases, with 9 bases between. Looked up from germline, CDR1 is LGHNA and CDR2 is YNFKEQ. The CDR3 loop reads CASSQNPGNQPQHF. CDR3 sequence (DNA): TGTGCCAGCAGCCAAAACCCAGGAAATCAGCCCCAGCATTTT.

V usage is TRBV28 and J usage is TRBJ1-5; D is undetermined. V lost 2 bases, J lost 6 bases, and 8 bases lay in between. CDR1 MDHEN and CDR2 SYDVKM come from the germline V gene. CDR3 length: 13 residues. CDR3 coding DNA: TGTGCCAGCAGTTTAGGTGGAGTTCAGCCCCAGCATTTT. It yields the protein CASSLGGVQPQHF.

The J gene is TRBJ1-1, the V gene TRBV19; tentatively, D is TRBD1 (6 bases). Germline V gene sequence: CDR1 LNHDA, CDR2 SQIVND (reference sequence). Trimming took 4 bases from V and 3 from J, leaving 12 bases between them. The CDR3 covers 14 residues. CDR3 sequence (DNA): TGTGCCAGTAGTACCCCACAGGGCTACACTGAAGCTTTCTTT. Protein: CASSTPQGYTEAFF.

This chain links TRBV29-1 with TRBJ2-7; D gene unclear. The CDR3 contains 12 residues. Germline V lookup: CDR1 SQVTM, CDR2 ANQGSEA. Trimming stripped 3 bases from V and 3 bases from J, with 9 bases between. The CDR3, as DNA: TGCAGCGTTGACAGCGAAGGCTACGAGCAGTACTTC. Encoded protein: CSVDSEGYEQYF.

This clone has just a few counts. V gene TRBV5-4 combines with J gene TRBJ2-2, with a possible D match to TRBD1 (7 bases). This CDR3 has 15 amino acids. The ends were cut back, 4 bases at V and 9 bases at J, with 19 bases in the middle. CDR1 and CDR2 (germline): SGHNT, YYREEE (reference sequence). The CDR3 bases are TGTGCCAGCAGCGCAGGGGGGACGTTATGGCGGGAGCTGTTTTTT. Its translation: CASSAGGTLWRELFF. Full variable domain (missing parts from reference TRBV5-4 and TRBJ2-2): ETGVTQSPTHLIKTRGQQVTLRCSSQSGHNTVSWYQQALGQGPQFIFQYYREEENGRGNFPPRFSGLQFPNYSSELNVNALELDDSALYLCASSAGGTLWRELFFGEGSRLTVL.

This clone turned up a few times. The V call is TRBV7-9, the J call TRBJ2-7; 11 nucleotides match TRBD2. Trimming cost V 3 bases and J 4 bases; bases outside gene matches: 5. CDR1 SEHNR and CDR2 FQNEAQ come from the germline V gene (reference sequence). The CDR3 is 15 amino acids. This chain's CDR3 is CASSLAGTSGYEQYF. In DNA, the CDR3 is TGTGCCAGCAGCTTGGCCGGGACTAGCGGATACGAGCAGTACTTC.

The J gene is TRBJ1-1, the V gene TRBV6-5; no reliable D call. The CDR3 runs to 14 residues. Germline V gene lookup returns CDR1 MNHEY and CDR2 SVGAGI. V lost 7 bases to trimming and J lost 0 bases, with 12 bases between them. The CDR3, as DNA: TGTGCCAGCATACGGTCCGGGATGAACACTGAAGCTTTCTTT. Protein: CASIRSGMNTEAFF.

This rearrangement joins TRBV9 to TRBJ2-7, with 9 bases aligning to TRBD2. Per the germline V gene, CDR1 is SGDLS and CDR2 is YYNGEE. The V segment lost 5 bases and the J segment 4 bases; nucleotides outside the gene matches: 7. CDR3 length: 14 residues. DNA of the CDR3: TGTGCCAGCAGTATTGGGACTAGCAGTTACGAGCAGTACTTC. This translates into CASSIGTSSYEQYF.

The gene calls are TRBV12-3 or TRBV12-4 and TRBJ2-3; D is uncertain. This CDR3 region has 13 residues. Trimming removed 1 base from V and 4 bases from J, with 6 bases in between. The CDR3 sequence: CASSLVRSDTQYF. The CDR3 DNA reads TGTGCCAGCAGTTTAGTCCGGTCAGATACGCAGTATTTT.

The chain is built from TRBV29-1 and TRBJ2-5; no definite D call. V was pared by 3 bases and J by 5 bases, with 13 bases between. The CDR3 totals 13 residues. CDR1 is SQVTM, CDR2 ANQGSEA, per germline. The CDR3 is CSVDHPGPETQYF. CDR3 DNA: TGCAGCGTTGATCATCCAGGTCCGGAGACCCAGTACTTC.

The V gene is TRBV28, the J gene TRBJ1-1; D gene ambiguous. The CDR3 runs to 12 residues. Germline V gives CDR1 MDHEN, CDR2 SYDVKM. V dropped 6 bases and J dropped 1 base, with 6 bases sitting between them. As DNA, the CDR3 is TGTGCCAGCAGGCTAAGGAACACTGAAGCTTTCTTT. Amino acid sequence: CASRLRNTEAFF. The full variable domain, its missing parts supplied by reference TRBV28 and TRBJ1-1, is DVKVTQSSRYLVKRTGEKVFLECVQDMDHENMFWYRQDPGLGLRLIYFSYDVKMKEKGDIPEGYSVSREKKERFSLILESASTNQTSMYLCASRLRNTEAFFGQGTRLTVV.

The chain combines TRBV4-3 with TRBJ2-7, with D uncertain. The V end lost 0 bases, the J end lost 3 bases, and 9 bases lay between the germline ends. Germline assignment: CDR1 LGHNA and CDR2 YSLEER. This CDR3 spans 14 amino acids. CDR3 sequence reads: CASSQDLTGYEQYF. The CDR3, as DNA: TGCGCCAGCAGCCAAGATCTGACGGGCTACGAGCAGTACTTC.

The chain has TRBV4-2 and TRBJ2-1; possible D gene TRBD1, 6 bases. From germline, CDR1 is LGHNA and CDR2 YNFKEQ. CDR3 length: 15 residues. V was clipped by 4 bases and J by 3 bases, with 13 bases between them. CDR3 DNA: TGTGCCAGCAGCCGAAGCAGGGACAACTACAATGAGCAGTTCTTC. It translates to CASSRSRDNYNEQFF.

This sequence joins TRBV7-8 and TRBJ1-2; a possible D gene is TRBD1 (5 bases). V dropped 1 base and J dropped 7 bases, with 10 bases sitting between them. The CDR3 length is 13 residues. Germline V gene lookup returns CDR1 SGHVS and CDR2 FQNEAQ. The CDR3 reads CASSLGQGGGYTF. The CDR3 region has the DNA TGTGCCAGCAGCTTAGGTCAGGGTGGTGGCTACACCTTC. Variable domain in full (rest from reference TRBV7-8 and TRBJ1-2): GAGVSQSPRYKVAKRGQDVALRCDPISGHVSLFWYQQALGQGPEFLTYFQNEAQLDKSGLPSDRFFAERPEGSVSTLKIQRTQQEDSAVYLCASSLGQGGGYTFGSGTRLTVV.

J is TRBJ1-6 and V is TRBV21-1; the table's TRBD1 call for D was not verified on the DNA. TRBV21-1 is a recognized pseudogene. The CDR3 is made up of 19 amino acids. The CDR3: CASSRRVGTGGSYNSPLHF. In DNA, the CDR3 is TGTGCCAGCAGTCGTCGAGTCGGGACAGGGGGATCCTATAATTCACCCCTCCACTTT.

The chain couples TRBV24-1 to TRBJ1-1; 8 bases align to TRBD1. Per the germline V gene, CDR1 is KGHDR and CDR2 is SFDVKD. V lost 3 bases, J lost 4 bases, and 6 bases stayed unmatched. The CDR3 consists of 15 residues. The CDR3 coding sequence is TGTGCCACCAGTGATGCAGGGGGCGCGATCACTGAAGCTTTCTTT. It translates to CATSDAGGAITEAFF.